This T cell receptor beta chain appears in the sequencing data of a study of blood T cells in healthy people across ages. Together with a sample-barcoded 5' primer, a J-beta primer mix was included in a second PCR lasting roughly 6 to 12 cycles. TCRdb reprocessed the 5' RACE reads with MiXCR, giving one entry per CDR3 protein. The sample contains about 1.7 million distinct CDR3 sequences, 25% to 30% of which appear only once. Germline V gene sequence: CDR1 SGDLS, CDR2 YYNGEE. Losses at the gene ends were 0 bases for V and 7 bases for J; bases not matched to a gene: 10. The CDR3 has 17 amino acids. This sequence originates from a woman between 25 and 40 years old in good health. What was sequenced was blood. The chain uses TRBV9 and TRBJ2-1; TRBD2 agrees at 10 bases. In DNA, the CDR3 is TGTGCCAGCAGCGTAGCAATCAGGACTAGCGGACCGAATGAGCAGTTCTTC. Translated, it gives CASSVAIRTSGPNEQFF.